What follows describes a single TCR beta chain. No antigen is known for it. These data come from a study of memory B cells and T cells in multiple sclerosis. Trimming took 4 bases from V and 0 from J, leaving 6 bases between them. This CDR3 has 13 residues. Germline V gene sequence: CDR1 SNHLY, CDR2 FYNNEI. CFSE-dim autoproliferating and CFSE-high non-proliferating T cells from unstimulated culture were sequenced separately. Replicate wells were pooled after around seven days of stimulus-free culture of 45 million to 50 million CFSE-labeled PBMCs. PBMCs were labeled with around 0.52 uM CFSE and cultured without exogenous stimuli. The method was immunoSEQ multiplex PCR; TCRdb's version includes in-frame clones alone and lacks a portion of them. Among 30,000 to 40,000 clones, 86% were seen once, and the ten largest hold roughly 2.5%.

This TCR was sampled from a human donor with multiple sclerosis. The V gene is TRBV2, the J gene TRBJ1-1; D is uncertain. Sequences were obtained from PBMCs from blood kept in culture. The CDR3 reads CASSAKMNTEAFF. CDR3 DNA sequence: TGTGCCAGCAGTGCTAAAATGAACACTGAAGCTTTCTTT.